This T cell receptor (beta chain) was profiled in a study of beta chain features in type 1 diabetes. As for the study in general: In age, gender and cell yields, patients were similar to healthy donors. Study outcomes and limitations: TCRB CDR3s were moderately but significantly shorter in Type 1 diabetes patients in all four CD4+ subsets.

Expressed TCRB transcripts got sequenced, as all isolated RNA was reverse transcribed. Some clones are missing from TCRdb's copy, which holds only in-frame ones; the method was immunoSEQ multiplex PCR. The sample holds about 260,000 clones, just over 20% seen once. This clone appeared a few times. The antigen is undetermined. Germline V CDR1 and CDR2: SQVTM, ANQGSEA. This CDR3 region has 14 residues. V was pared by 4 bases and J by 2 bases, with 14 bases between. Sequenced sample: naive CD4+ T cells from blood. The source of this sequence is a woman aged 40 to 55 with type 1 diabetes. The rearrangement links TRBV29-1 to TRBJ1-1; D gene ambiguous. CDR3 amino acids: CSVVLRQANTEAFF. CDR3 bases: TGCAGCGTTGTTTTGCGGCAAGCCAACACTGAAGCTTTCTTT.